This T cell receptor beta chain was observed in a study of tumor and adjacent non-tumor tissue in lung cancer. Study information: The patients, 9 to 11 men and 5 or 6 women, were roughly 31 to 85 with stage I to III disease. Some 3.9 million productive TCRbeta reads were obtained per sample on average.

Details on this clonotype: The antigen is undetermined. The junction does not match germline at one end; this may be a read error.

General study results and limits: Compared with tumor, normal lung showed significantly lower TCR diversity. Tumor repertoires had a smaller top 100 clone share than normal lung.

This sample's RNA came from whole unsorted tissue. The CDR3 contains 18 residues. Three rounds of nested PCR, following a modified ARM-PCR protocol, produced the TCRbeta library. TCRdb used MiXCR to reprocess the multiplex PCR reads, holding one entry per CDR3 protein. The profile shows roughly 200,000 distinct CDR3 sequences, 71% of them singletons. This chain uses TRBV12-3 or TRBV12-4 with TRBJ1-1; the D gene is possibly TRBD1 (6 bases). The receptor was derived from a man between 60 and 70 years old with non-small cell lung cancer. Sequenced: lung tumor tissue. Written as DNA, the CDR3 is TGTGCCAGCAGTTATCCCCTCCCTCTGAGGGGGTCGAACACTGAAACTTTCTTT. Its translation: CASSYPLPLRGSNTETFF.